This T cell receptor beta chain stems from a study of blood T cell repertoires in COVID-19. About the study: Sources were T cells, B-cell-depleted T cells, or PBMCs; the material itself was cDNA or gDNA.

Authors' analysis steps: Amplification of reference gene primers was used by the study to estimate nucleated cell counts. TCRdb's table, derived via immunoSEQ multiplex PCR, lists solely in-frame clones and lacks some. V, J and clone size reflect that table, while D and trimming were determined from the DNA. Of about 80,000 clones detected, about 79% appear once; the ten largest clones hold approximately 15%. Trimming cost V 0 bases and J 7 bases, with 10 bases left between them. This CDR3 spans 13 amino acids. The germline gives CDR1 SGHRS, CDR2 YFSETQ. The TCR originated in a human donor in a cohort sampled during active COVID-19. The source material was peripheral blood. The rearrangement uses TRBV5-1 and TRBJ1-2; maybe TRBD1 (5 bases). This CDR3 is CASSLARTSGYTF. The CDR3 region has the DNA TGCGCCAGCAGCTTGGCCAGGACAAGTGGCTACACCTTC. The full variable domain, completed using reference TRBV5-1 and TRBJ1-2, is KAGVTQTPRYLIKTRGQQVTLSCSPISGHRSVSWYQQTPGQGLQFLFEYFSETQRNKGNFPGRFSGRQFSNSRSEMNVSTLELGDSALYLCASSLARTSGYTFGSGTRLTVV.